This T cell receptor (beta chain) was captured in a study of regulatory T cells in long-lasting Graves disease (dated by TCRdb to the early 2020s). Describing the broader study: Antithyroid drugs had been taken for less than 3 months by newly diagnosed Graves' disease patients. Persistent Graves' disease patients were compared with newly diagnosed Graves' disease patients by peripheral blood TCR sequencing and RNA sequencing. The study took place in China and was registered as a clinical trial. A total of around 35 samples were covered by TCR sequencing, comprising some 13 persistent and about 20 newly diagnosed Graves' disease patients.

This clonotype was observed a few times. Its recognized antigen is unknown. No much larger clone exists at a distance of one base, and base qualities are not known. Library construction relied on multiplex PCR. The data were produced on an Illumina HiSeq 4000. iRepertoire HTBI primers and Arm-PCR amplification of CDR3 regions were used to construct TCR beta libraries. Before sequencing, the PCR products underwent gel purification. Per the authors' processing: Across samples, fewer than 70 TRBV and 13 to 15 TRBJ segments were identified and used for gene usage analysis of CDR3 amino acid clonotypes. Filtered high-quality paired reads were merged into contigs using COPE and FqMerger. Contigs were aligned with BLAST to IMGT TRBV, TRBD and TRBJ reference genes, and CDR3 was defined per IMGT. Clonotypes above 0.1% frequency were classified as highly expanded clones. Repertoire diversity was measured by Shannon entropy, and V-J evenness by the Gini coefficient. Clonotypes shared by more than one individual were considered public. TCRdb redid the processing of the public reads, applying fastp at Q25 and MiXCR, and retained in-frame beta chains. Every entry covers one CDR3 protein and lists the most common genes and DNA from its rows. It is TCRdb's table, rather than the study itself, that gives the V and J calls and clone size. For this sample the table gives 450,000 to 500,000 distinct CDR3 sequences, of which around 15% were detected only once. The leading ten clones occupy over 9% of the sample.

Via the germline V gene, CDR1 is SGHRS and CDR2 YFSETQ. V was cut back by 4 bases and J by 9 bases, leaving a gap of 17 bases between them. The CDR3 measures 15 amino acids from cysteine to phenylalanine. The retained sequence is limited to the CDR3, 45 bases, with the frame set at the first base. The study at large found these results: TRBV28, TRBJ1-2 and TRBJ2-5 were preferentially used in persistent disease, while TRBV20-1 and TRBJ2-1 were favored in newly diagnosed disease. Compared with newly diagnosed patients, patients with persistent Graves' disease had lower TCR Shannon entropy and fewer highly expanded clones, which suggests clonal expansion. As a limitation, the authors acknowledged that the small sample size may reduce accuracy. Sequencing and analysis were limited to the TCR beta chain. More public clonotypes were shared among persistent patients (under 3,000) than among newly diagnosed patients (966). The study examined only peripheral blood because the primary lesion, thyroid tissue, could not be accessed.

In light of the paper, this sample's time point label describes: newly diagnosed GD, antithyroid drugs for less than 3 months. For both TCR sequencing and RNA sequencing, RNA was extracted from PBMCs using TRIzol. Graves' disease was diagnosed according to American Thyroid Association guidelines. Recruitment of patients was carried out at an endocrinology department in Xi'an, China. Each patient gave about 10 milliliters of peripheral blood, collected in an EDTA anticoagulant tube. Ficoll Paque Plus density gradient separation was used to isolate PBMCs, and no further T cell sorting was done. RNA quality was checked with an Agilent 2100 Bioanalyzer and agarose gel, and concentration with a NanoDrop 2000. The same sample was also studied in work on T cells in Graves' hyperthyroidism and ophthalmopathy. The second source states: Stable Graves' hyperthyroidism was defined as the absence of progression to ophthalmopathy over 18 months of follow-up. Hyperthyroidism patients were newly diagnosed, had a disease duration of under 2 months, and were aged 18 to 65 years. Any patient with an uncontrolled infection, another autoimmune disease, pregnancy or lactation was excluded. Diagnoses relied on clinical symptoms, serum thyroxine and TRAb, thyroid ultrasound and orbital computed tomography. The first round of RT-PCR for the TCR CDR3 was performed with the HTBI primer set and the Qiagen OneStep RT-PCR kit. Most expanded thyroid clonotypes (frequency above 0.001) were also detected in blood, suggesting blood repertoires may reflect thyroid immune responses. A 13 V-J signature model separated ophthalmopathy from stable hyperthyroidism, with nearly 90% sensitivity and roughly 84% specificity in cross-validation and 80%/75% in testing. In validation, the model predicted progression to ophthalmopathy a median of roughly six months before onset, with about 71% sensitivity and just under 75% specificity. To identify TCR V-J signatures that set the groups apart, the researchers used a discovery cohort of 100 patients, made up of 40 to 45 with Graves' ophthalmopathy and 55 to 65 with stable Graves' hyperthyroidism. Whether ophthalmopathy could be predicted prospectively was tested in an independent validation cohort made up of 18 to 20 hyperthyroidism patients plus 17 patients who later progressed to ophthalmopathy. For training and testing, the 100 or so patients in the discovery cohort were randomly divided in a 7:3 ratio. In more than five Graves' hyperthyroidism patients, the study also compared T-cell repertoires from thyroid tissue with T-cell repertoires from blood. After sampling, hyperthyroidism patients received methimazole starting at 30 mg daily, and ophthalmopathy patients received high-dose intravenous methylprednisolone. A second multiplex PCR round built the libraries, followed by size selection and purification. Libraries were sequenced paired-end with 100 bp reads on an Illumina HiSeq2000. SOAPnuke was used to process the raw data, with reads discarded if the reads contained adapters or uncalled bases, had a mean Phred below 15, or lacked an exact constant-primer or identifier match. High-quality paired reads were merged using COPE v1.2.5, and each unique nucleotide sequence was defined as a clonotype. MiTCR v1.1 was used to align clonotypes to the IMGT TRBV, TRBD and TRBJ reference segments. Only V-J combinations with frequency above 0.0001, covering about 99% of repertoires, were analysed. A TCS score was defined as the ratio of F50 (clonal expansion) to E x V (chaos), with BLOSUM62-based TCRdist applied between CDR3 peptides within each V-J. Welch's t-statistics and random forest reduced roughly 530 V-J features to under 15, which were used in a naive Bayes classifier (R e1071). Sample size was not statistically predetermined, and blinding of investigators to group allocation was not performed. According to the paper, TCR Vbeta CDR3 sequencing was carried out on some 140 peripheral blood samples, which came from approximately 41 ophthalmopathy, approximately 78 hyperthyroidism and approximately 17 progressor patients.

The sequence is built from TRBV5-1 and TRBJ1-6; the D gene remains uncertain. Sequences were derived from peripheral blood mononuclear cells (PBMCs), sampled at new diagnosis, from a patient treated with antithyroid drugs. This receptor was taken from a man aged 35-49 years with Graves disease. Donor details come from another sample of the same person, matched by shared clones. CDR3 loop: CASSPSNGVTSPLHF. The nucleotides are TGCGCCAGCAGCCCCAGTAACGGGGTTACTTCACCCCTCCACTTT.